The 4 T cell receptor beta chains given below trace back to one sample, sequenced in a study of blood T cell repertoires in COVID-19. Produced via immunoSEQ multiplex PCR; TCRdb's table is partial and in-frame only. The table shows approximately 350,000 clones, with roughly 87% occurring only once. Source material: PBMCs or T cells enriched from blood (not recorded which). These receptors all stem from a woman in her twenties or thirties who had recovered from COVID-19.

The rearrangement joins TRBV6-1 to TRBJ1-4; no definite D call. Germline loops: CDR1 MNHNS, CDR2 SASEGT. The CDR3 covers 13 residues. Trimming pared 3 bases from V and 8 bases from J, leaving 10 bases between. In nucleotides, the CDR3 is TGTGCCAGCAGTGAGTTCCTGGAGGAAAAACTGTTTTTT. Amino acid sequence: CASSEFLEEKLFF.

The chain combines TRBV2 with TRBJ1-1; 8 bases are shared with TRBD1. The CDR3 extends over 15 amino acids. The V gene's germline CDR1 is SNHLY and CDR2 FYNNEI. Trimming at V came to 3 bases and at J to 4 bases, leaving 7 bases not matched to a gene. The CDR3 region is CASSEMTGEFTEAFF. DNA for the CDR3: TGTGCCAGCAGTGAGATGACAGGGGAGTTCACTGAAGCTTTCTTT.

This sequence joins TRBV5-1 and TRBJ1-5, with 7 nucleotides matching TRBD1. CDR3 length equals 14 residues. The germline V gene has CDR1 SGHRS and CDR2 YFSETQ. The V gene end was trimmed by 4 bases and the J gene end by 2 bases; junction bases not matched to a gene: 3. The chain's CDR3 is CASSDDRGNQPQHF. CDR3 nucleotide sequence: TGCGCCAGCAGCGACGACAGGGGCAATCAGCCCCAGCATTTT.

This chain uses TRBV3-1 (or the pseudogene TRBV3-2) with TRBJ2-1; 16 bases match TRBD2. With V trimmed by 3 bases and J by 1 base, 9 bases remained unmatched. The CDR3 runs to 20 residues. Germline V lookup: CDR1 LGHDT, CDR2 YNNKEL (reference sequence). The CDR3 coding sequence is TGTGCCAGCAGCCACCCCGGGGGACTAGCGGGAGGGCCGTCCTACAATGAGCAGTTCTTC. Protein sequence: CASSHPGGLAGGPSYNEQFF.